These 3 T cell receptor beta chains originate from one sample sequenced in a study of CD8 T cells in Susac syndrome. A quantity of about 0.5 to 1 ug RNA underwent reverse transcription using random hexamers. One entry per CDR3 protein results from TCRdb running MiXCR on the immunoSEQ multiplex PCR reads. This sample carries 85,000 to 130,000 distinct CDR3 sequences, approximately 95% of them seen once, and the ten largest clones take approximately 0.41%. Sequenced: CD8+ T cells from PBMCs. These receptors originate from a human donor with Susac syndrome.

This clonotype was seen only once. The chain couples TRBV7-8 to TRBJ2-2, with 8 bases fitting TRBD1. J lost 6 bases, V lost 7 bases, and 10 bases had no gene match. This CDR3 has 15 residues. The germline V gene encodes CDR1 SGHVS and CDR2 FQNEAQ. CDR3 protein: CASKIQGAWAGELFF. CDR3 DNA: TGTGCCAGCAAAATCCAGGGGGCTTGGGCCGGGGAGCTGTTTTTT. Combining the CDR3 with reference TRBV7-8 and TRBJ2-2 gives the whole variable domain GAGVSQSPRYKVAKRGQDVALRCDPISGHVSLFWYQQALGQGPEFLTYFQNEAQLDKSGLPSDRFFAERPEGSVSTLKIQRTQQEDSAVYLCASKIQGAWAGELFFGEGSRLTVL.

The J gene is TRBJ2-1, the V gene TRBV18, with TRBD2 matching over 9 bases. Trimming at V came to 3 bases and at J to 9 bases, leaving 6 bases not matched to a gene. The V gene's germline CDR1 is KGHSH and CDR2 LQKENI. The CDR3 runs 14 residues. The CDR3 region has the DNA TGTGCCAGCTCACCGGAGCGGGGGGTCACTGAGCAGTTCTTC. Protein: CASSPERGVTEQFF.

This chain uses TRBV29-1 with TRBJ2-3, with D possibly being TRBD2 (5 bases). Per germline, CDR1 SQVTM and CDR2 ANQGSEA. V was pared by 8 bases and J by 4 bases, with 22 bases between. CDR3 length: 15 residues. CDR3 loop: CSIGRDFEEADTQYF. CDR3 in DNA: TGCAGCATTGGTCGGGATTTTGAGGAGGCAGATACGCAGTATTTT.